The rows below give T cell receptor beta chains drawn from one sample of a study of CD8 T cells in ankylosing spondylitis. TCRdb re-called the 5' RACE reads with MiXCR, one entry per CDR3 protein. The sample holds approximately 300,000 distinct CDR3 sequences, 20% to 25% seen once. The sample was blood, either unsorted or a sorted T cell fraction (not recorded which). These receptors were taken from a female donor with ankylosing spondylitis or in good health (not recorded which). CDR3s leave out the opening cysteine and the closing phenylalanine or tryptophan. The D gene is left open where the match is weak.

d_gene: TRBD2
v_gene: TRBV5-1
CDR3aa: ASSSQSGSLAKETQY

d_gene: TRBD2
v_gene: TRBV24-1
CDR3aa: ATSEGGRAADTQY

d_gene: NA
v_gene: TRBV2
CDR3aa: ASSEALAYEQF

d_gene: NA
v_gene: TRBV28
CDR3aa: ASSPGGPSQETQY

d_gene: NA
v_gene: TRBV20-1
CDR3aa: SAPLSGYNEQF

d_gene: TRBD2
v_gene: TRBV20-1
CDR3aa: SASRREGFTDTQY

d_gene: TRBD2
v_gene: TRBV20-1
CDR3aa: SAGGRMGEQY

d_gene: NA
v_gene: TRBV6-2/TRBV6-3
CDR3aa: ASSRDGGNTIY

d_gene: TRBD1
v_gene: TRBV7-2
CDR3aa: ATGRDRGYNEQF

d_gene: TRBD2
v_gene: TRBV9
CDR3aa: ASSVGLAESSYEQY

d_gene: NA
v_gene: TRBV25-1
CDR3aa: ASSEHGATNEKLF

d_gene: NA
v_gene: TRBV12-3/TRBV12-4
CDR3aa: ASSSSWSNQPQH

d_gene: NA
v_gene: TRBV20-1
CDR3aa: SAPSFPTDTQY

d_gene: TRBD1
v_gene: TRBV20-1
CDR3aa: SARPGQWREKLF

d_gene: NA
v_gene: TRBV4-1
CDR3aa: ASSQDGGGGNEQF

d_gene: NA
v_gene: TRBV6-1
CDR3aa: ATQRTQNSYGYT